This entry features one T cell receptor beta chain sequence. Antigen specificity is unknown. The CDR3 extends over 17 amino acids. The J segment lost 0 bases and the V segment lost 4 bases, leaving 9 bases of the junction unmatched. The V gene's germline CDR1 is MNHEY and CDR2 SMNVEV (reference sequence). These data are taken from a study of PD-1 blockade in mismatch repair-deficient tumors. Study-level findings and limits: 140 or so unique blood TCRs came from expansion to three of seven peptides.

The table came from immunoSEQ multiplex PCR; TCRdb's copy has only in-frame clones and leaves some out. Of roughly 13,000 clones listed, 86% were seen once; the top ten hold approximately 5%. Time point of the sample: approximately ten-day in vitro stimulation with candidate neoantigen peptide 6. A roughly ten-day in vitro culture was run per each of roughly seven reactive peptides. The TCR was taken from an adult with mismatch repair-deficient cancer. The source was cells cultured in vitro, collected from a patient treated with pembrolizumab. This rearrangement joins TRBV27 to TRBJ2-3, with 8 bases lining up with TRBD2. The CDR3 DNA follows: TGTGCCAGCAGTTCCCCTCTAGCGGGCGATAGCACAGATACGCAGTATTTT. It encodes CASSSPLAGDSTDTQYF.